This T cell receptor beta chain was retrieved from a study of cytomegalovirus exposure and HLA in healthy donors. PCR involved 60 Vbeta and 13 Jbeta primers. The assay was immunoSEQ multiplex PCR, and TCRdb's table has in-frame clones only and misses some. The repertoire holds 45,000 to 65,000 clones, 72% seen once, with around 21% in the top ten. Comment on this clone: What it binds is not known.

Regarding the study as a whole: Reports credit the classifier with highly specific, highly sensitive diagnosis of cytomegalovirus status.

Germline V gene lookup returns CDR1 SGDLS and CDR2 YYNGEE. The J segment lost 6 bases and the V segment lost 4 bases, leaving 6 bases of the junction unmatched. This CDR3 comprises 14 residues. The chain recombines TRBV9 with TRBJ1-5, with TRBD1 matching 8 bases. The material sequenced was PBMCs. The source is a woman aged 50 to 65 in good health and CMV-seropositive. Written as DNA, the CDR3 is TGTGCCAGCAGCCCCGGACAGGGAGGTCAGCCCCAGCATTTT. Translating gives CASSPGQGGQPQHF.